This T cell receptor (beta chain) was recovered during a study of OX40 agonist ivuxolimab in advanced cancers. On the study more broadly: Patients received ivuxolimab, an agonistic anti-OX40 (CD134) antibody. Three patients responded partially, comprising one with hepatocellular carcinoma and two with cutaneous melanoma.

In its sample, this clone was seen a few times. Germline V lookup: CDR1 SQVTM, CDR2 ANQGSEA. Trimming took off 6 bases at V and 3 bases at J, with 16 bases between the two ends. The length of the CDR3 is 14 residues. Some clones are missing from TCRdb's copy, which holds only in-frame ones; the method was immunoSEQ multiplex PCR. The table records tens of thousands of clones, around 84% of them present only once. The chain is built from TRBV29-1 and TRBJ2-3; no reliable D call. This receptor was taken from an adult with an advanced solid tumor such as melanoma, head and neck, liver or kidney cancer. Material: CD4+ or CD8+ T cells sorted from blood, obtained in a trial of the OX40 agonist ivuxolimab. CDR3 DNA: TGCAGCGTGCCTCCCACCGAAAGTACAGATACGCAGTATTTT. Encoded protein: CSVPPTESTDTQYF.